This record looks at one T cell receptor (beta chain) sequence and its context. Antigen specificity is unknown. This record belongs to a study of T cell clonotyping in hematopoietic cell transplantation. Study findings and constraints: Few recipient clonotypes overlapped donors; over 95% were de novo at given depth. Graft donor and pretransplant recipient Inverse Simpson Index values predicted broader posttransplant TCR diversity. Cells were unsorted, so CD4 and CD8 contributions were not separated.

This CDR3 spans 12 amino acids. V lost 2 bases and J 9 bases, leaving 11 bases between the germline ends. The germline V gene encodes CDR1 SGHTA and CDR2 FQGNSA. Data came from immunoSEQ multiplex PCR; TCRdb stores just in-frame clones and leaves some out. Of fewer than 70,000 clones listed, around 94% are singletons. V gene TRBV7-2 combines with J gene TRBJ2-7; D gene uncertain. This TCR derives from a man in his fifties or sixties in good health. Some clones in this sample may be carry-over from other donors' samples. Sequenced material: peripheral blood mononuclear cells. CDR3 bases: TGTGCCAGCAGCTTAATTCCCCTCGGGCAGTACTTC. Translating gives CASSLIPLGQYF.